The 8 T cell receptor beta chains below come from one sample, sequenced in a study of shared clonotypes between healthy human individuals. Naive CD8 cells, CD45RO-negative and positively selected for CCR7, excluded terminally differentiated effector memory CD45RA+ cells. Some clones are missing from TCRdb's copy, which holds only in-frame ones; the method was immunoSEQ multiplex PCR. The table records hundreds of thousands of clones, roughly 94% of them present only once. Sequenced sample: naive CD8+ T cells sorted from blood. These receptors were taken from a man younger than 45 in good health.

The chain couples TRBV20-1 to TRBJ2-2; tentatively, D is TRBD2 (5 bases). Trimming cost V 1 base and J 13 bases, with 10 bases left between them. Germline V gene sequence: CDR1 DFQATT, CDR2 SNEGSKA (reference sequence). CDR3 size: 11 residues. The CDR3 reads CSARVRGLLFF. CDR3 nucleotides: TGCAGTGCTAGAGTACGGGGTCTGCTGTTTTTT.

The CDR3 bases are TGCGCCAGCAGCCAAGATCCCCGGCAGACCGACAATGAGCAGTTCTTC. Protein sequence: CASSQDPRQTDNEQFF. The chain employs TRBV4-3 and TRBJ2-1, with D unresolved. Deletions cut 0 bases from V and 5 bases from J, with 14 bases between. The germline V gene encodes CDR1 LGHNA and CDR2 YSLEER. The CDR3 contains 16 residues.

Notes on this clone: The germline gene is not matched at one end of the junction; a read error may be the cause. This chain joins TRBV29-1 and TRBJ1-1; D remains unclear. CDR3 size: 11 residues. Germline V gene sequence: CDR1 SQVTM, CDR2 ANQGSEA. The CDR3 region has the DNA TGCAGCGTGGAAGTACAGTCTGAAGCTTTCTTT. Its protein product is CSVEVQSEAFF.

The V and J genes are TRBV4-3 and TRBJ2-7; 8 positions match TRBD1. Germline assignment: CDR1 LGHNA and CDR2 YSLEER. The CDR3 consists of 14 residues. Trimming removed 3 bases from V and 3 bases from J; junction bases left unmatched: 4. Here the CDR3 DNA reads TGCGCCAGCAGCCAGGACAGGGATGGCTACGAGCAGTACTTC. As protein: CASSQDRDGYEQYF.

This rearrangement joins TRBV2 to TRBJ2-1, with D unclear. Germline-derived CDR1 and CDR2 are SNHLY and FYNNEI. The CDR3 spans 11 residues. V was trimmed by 4 bases and J by 8 bases, leaving 6 bases between them. DNA of the CDR3: TGTGCCAGCAGTGCCGAGGATGAGCAGTTCTTC. This codes for CASSAEDEQFF.

This chain links TRBV7-9 with TRBJ2-1; 11 bases are shared with TRBD2. This CDR3 region has 15 residues. The germline CDR1 and CDR2 sequences are SEHNR and FQNEAQ (reference sequence). The V gene end was trimmed by 5 bases and the J gene end by 4 bases; junction bases not matched to a gene: 4. As DNA, the CDR3 is TGTGCCAGCAGCCCGACTAGCGGGATTTACAATGAGCAGTTCTTC. Residues: CASSPTSGIYNEQFF.

The chain is built from TRBV5-1 and TRBJ2-1, with 14 positions matching TRBD2. The CDR3 totals 15 residues. Trimming removed 0 bases from V and 15 bases from J; junction bases left unmatched: 8. Germline-derived CDR1 and CDR2 are SGHRS and YFSETQ. The CDR3 spells CASSLAGLAGEFSFF. Written as DNA, the CDR3 is TGCGCCAGCAGCTTGGCGGGACTAGCGGGGGAGTTCTCGTTCTTC.

This clone has only a few counts. The rearrangement joins TRBV30 to TRBJ2-5; D may be TRBD1 (6 bases). CDR1 GTSNPN and CDR2 SVGIG come from the germline V gene (reference sequence). V was clipped by 2 bases and J by 3 bases, with 13 bases between them. The CDR3 runs 14 residues. The CDR3, as DNA: TGTGCCTGGAGTAGGGGAACAGGGAAAGAGACCCAGTACTTC. This sequence encodes CAWSRGTGKETQYF. Combining the CDR3 with reference TRBV30 and TRBJ2-5 gives the whole variable domain SQTIHQWPATLVQPVGSPLSLECTVEGTSNPNLYWYRQAAGRGLQLLFYSVGIGQISSEVPQNLSASRPQDRQFILSSKKLLLSDSGFYLCAWSRGTGKETQYFGPGTRLLVL.